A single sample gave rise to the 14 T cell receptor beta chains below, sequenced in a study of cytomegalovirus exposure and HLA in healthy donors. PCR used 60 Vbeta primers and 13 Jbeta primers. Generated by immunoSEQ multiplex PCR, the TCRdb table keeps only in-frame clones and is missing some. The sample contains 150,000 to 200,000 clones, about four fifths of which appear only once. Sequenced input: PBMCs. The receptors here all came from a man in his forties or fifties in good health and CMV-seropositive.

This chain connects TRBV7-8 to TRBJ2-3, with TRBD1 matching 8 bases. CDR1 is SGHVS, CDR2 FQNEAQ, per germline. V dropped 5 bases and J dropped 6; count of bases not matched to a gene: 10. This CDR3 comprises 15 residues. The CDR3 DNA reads TGTGCCAGCAGCAAAGGGGGGACAGGAGACGATACGCAGTATTTT. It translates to CASSKGGTGDDTQYF.

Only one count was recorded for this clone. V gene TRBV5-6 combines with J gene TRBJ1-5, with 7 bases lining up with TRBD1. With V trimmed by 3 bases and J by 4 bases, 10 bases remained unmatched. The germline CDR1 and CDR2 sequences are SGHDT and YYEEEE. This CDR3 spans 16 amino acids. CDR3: CASSWGGQVVNQPQHF. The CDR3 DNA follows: TGTGCCAGCAGCTGGGGAGGACAGGTAGTGAATCAGCCCCAGCATTTT.

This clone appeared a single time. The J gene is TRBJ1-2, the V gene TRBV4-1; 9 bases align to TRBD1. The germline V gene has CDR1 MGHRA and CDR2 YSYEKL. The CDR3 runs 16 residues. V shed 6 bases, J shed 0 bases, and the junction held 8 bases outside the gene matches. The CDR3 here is CASRGGGQGSNYGYTF. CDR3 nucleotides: TGCGCCAGCAGAGGGGGGGGACAGGGCTCTAACTATGGCTACACCTTC.

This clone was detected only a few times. The CDR3 is CASSVTGGSNYNEQFF. In nucleotides, the CDR3 is TGTGCCAGCAGCGTAACTGGCGGGAGTAACTACAATGAGCAGTTCTTC. This rearrangement joins TRBV9 to TRBJ2-1; TRBD2 agrees at 7 bases. The germline V gene encodes CDR1 SGDLS and CDR2 YYNGEE. Trimming removed 1 base from V and 3 bases from J; junction bases left unmatched: 7. This CDR3 spans 16 amino acids.

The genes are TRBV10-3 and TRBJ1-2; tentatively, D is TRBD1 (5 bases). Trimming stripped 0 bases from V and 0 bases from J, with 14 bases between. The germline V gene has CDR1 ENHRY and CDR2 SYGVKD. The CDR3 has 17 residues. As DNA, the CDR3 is TGTGCCATCAGTGAGTCAGTACGAGGAGGGGCTAACTATGGCTACACCTTC. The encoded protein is CAISESVRGGANYGYTF.

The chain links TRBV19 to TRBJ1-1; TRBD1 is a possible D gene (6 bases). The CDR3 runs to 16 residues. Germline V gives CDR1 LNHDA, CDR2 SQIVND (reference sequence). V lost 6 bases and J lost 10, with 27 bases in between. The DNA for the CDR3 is TGTGCCAGTAGGACCGGGACACTCATCGGTGGGAAGGGAGCTTTCTTT. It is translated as CASRTGTLIGGKGAFF.

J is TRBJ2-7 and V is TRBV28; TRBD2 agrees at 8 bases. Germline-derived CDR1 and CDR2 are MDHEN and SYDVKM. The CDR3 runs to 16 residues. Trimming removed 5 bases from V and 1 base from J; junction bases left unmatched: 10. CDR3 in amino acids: CASSRTSGSGSYEQYF. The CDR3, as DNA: TGTGCCAGCAGTCGTACCAGCGGGAGCGGATCCTACGAGCAGTACTTC.

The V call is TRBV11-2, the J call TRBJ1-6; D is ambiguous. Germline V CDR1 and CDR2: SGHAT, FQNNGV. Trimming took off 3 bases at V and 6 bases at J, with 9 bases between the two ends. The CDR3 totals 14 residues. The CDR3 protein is CASSFQVLNSPLHF. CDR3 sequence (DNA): TGTGCCAGCAGCTTTCAGGTCCTTAATTCACCCCTCCACTTT.

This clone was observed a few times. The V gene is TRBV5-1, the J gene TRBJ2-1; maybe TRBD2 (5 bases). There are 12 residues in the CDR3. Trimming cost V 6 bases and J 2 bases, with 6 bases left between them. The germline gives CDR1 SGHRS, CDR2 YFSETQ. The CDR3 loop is CASKAAYNEQFF. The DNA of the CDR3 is TGCGCCAGCAAAGCGGCCTACAATGAGCAGTTCTTC.

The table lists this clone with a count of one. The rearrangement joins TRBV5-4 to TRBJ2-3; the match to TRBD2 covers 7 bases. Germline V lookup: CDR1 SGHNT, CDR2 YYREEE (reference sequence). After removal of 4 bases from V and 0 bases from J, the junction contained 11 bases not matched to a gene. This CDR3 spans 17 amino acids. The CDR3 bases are TGTGCCAGCAGCCCCCGACAGCGGGGTTCTAGCACAGATACGCAGTATTTT. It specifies CASSPRQRGSSTDTQYF.

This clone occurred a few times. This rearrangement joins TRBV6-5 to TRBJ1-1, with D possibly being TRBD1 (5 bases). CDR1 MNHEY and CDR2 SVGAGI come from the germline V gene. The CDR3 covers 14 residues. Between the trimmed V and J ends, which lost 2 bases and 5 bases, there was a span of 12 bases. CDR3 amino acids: CASSYAGRRTEAFF. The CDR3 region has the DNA TGTGCCAGCAGTTACGCAGGGCGTAGGACTGAAGCTTTCTTT.

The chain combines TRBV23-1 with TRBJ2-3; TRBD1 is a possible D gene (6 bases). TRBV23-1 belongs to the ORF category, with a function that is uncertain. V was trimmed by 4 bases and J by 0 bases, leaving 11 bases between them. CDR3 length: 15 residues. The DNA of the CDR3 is TGCGCCAGCAGTCCCTCAGGGGCCAGCACAGATACGCAGTATTTT. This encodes CASSPSGASTDTQYF.

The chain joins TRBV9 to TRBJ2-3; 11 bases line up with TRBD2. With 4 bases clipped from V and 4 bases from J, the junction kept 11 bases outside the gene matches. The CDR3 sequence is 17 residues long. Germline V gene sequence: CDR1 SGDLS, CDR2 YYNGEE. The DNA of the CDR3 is TGTGCCAGCAGCAAGGGACTAGCGGAACTGAACGCAGATACGCAGTATTTT. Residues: CASSKGLAELNADTQYF.

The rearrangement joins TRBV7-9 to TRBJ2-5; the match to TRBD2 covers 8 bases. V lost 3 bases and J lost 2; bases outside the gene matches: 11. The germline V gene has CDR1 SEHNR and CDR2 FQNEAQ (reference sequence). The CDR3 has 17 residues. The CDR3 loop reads CASSFFPGLGIQETQYF. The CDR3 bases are TGTGCCAGCAGCTTTTTCCCGGGACTAGGGATACAAGAGACCCAGTACTTC.